Listed below are T cell receptor beta chains from one sample, sequenced in a study of blood T cell repertoires in COVID-19. This table comes from immunoSEQ multiplex PCR, and its TCRdb copy is limited to in-frame clones, with some not included. Of some 250,000 clones in the sample, around 85% were seen once. Sample: peripheral blood. The receptors were gathered from a woman under 40 who had recovered from COVID-19. Each CDR3 is given with its conserved first and last residue. D genes are given only for firm matches. Size values are once, few and many counts, or a class for expanded clones, and some rows have none.

CDR3aa: CASSPITGTGRIETQYF; CDR3nt: TGTGCCAGCTCACCAATAACCGGGACAGGGAGGATTGAGACCCAGTACTTC; j_gene: TRBJ2-5; v_gene: TRBV18; abundance: .; d_gene: TRBD1
CDR3aa: CASSSGWNEQFF; CDR3nt: TGTGCCAGCAGCTCAGGGTGGAATGAGCAGTTCTTC; j_gene: TRBJ2-1; v_gene: TRBV5-6; abundance: .; d_gene: .
CDR3aa: CAWSVGQNTEAFF; CDR3nt: TGTGCCTGGAGTGTAGGACAGAACACTGAAGCTTTCTTT; j_gene: TRBJ1-1; v_gene: TRBV30; abundance: .; d_gene: .
CDR3aa: CASSYSWGANEKLFF; CDR3nt: TGTGCCAGCAGTTACTCCTGGGGCGCTAATGAAAAACTGTTTTTT; j_gene: TRBJ1-4; v_gene: TRBV6-2/TRBV6-3; abundance: .; d_gene: .
CDR3aa: CASSTPGVRATEAFF; CDR3nt: TGTGCCAGCAGCACCCCAGGGGTTCGTGCCACTGAAGCTTTCTTT; j_gene: TRBJ1-1; v_gene: TRBV9; abundance: once; d_gene: .
CDR3aa: CAISDGPQTGGLQPQHF; CDR3nt: TGTGCCATCAGTGACGGCCCCCAGACAGGGGGACTTCAGCCCCAGCATTTT; j_gene: TRBJ1-5; v_gene: TRBV10-3; abundance: once; d_gene: TRBD1
CDR3aa: CASSIASGGAYEQYF; CDR3nt: TGTGCCAGTAGTATAGCTAGCGGGGGGGCCTACGAGCAGTACTTC; j_gene: TRBJ2-7; v_gene: TRBV19; abundance: .; d_gene: TRBD2
CDR3aa: CASSLNRGNNSPLHF; CDR3nt: TGTGCCAGCAGCCTCAACAGGGGGAATAATTCACCCCTCCACTTT; j_gene: TRBJ1-6; v_gene: TRBV7-8; abundance: .; d_gene: TRBD1
CDR3aa: CASSLDSRTDTQYF; CDR3nt: TGCGCCAGCAGCTTGGACAGCCGCACAGATACGCAGTATTTT; j_gene: TRBJ2-3; v_gene: TRBV5-1; abundance: .; d_gene: .
CDR3aa: CASSIGPTGANVLTF; CDR3nt: TGTGCCAGTAGTATAGGGCCGACTGGGGCCAACGTCCTGACTTTC; j_gene: TRBJ2-6; v_gene: TRBV19; abundance: once; d_gene: .
CDR3aa: CSVSKQGKRETQYF; CDR3nt: TGCAGCGTTTCCAAACAGGGGAAGAGGGAGACCCAGTACTTC; j_gene: TRBJ2-5; v_gene: TRBV29-1; abundance: .; d_gene: TRBD1
CDR3aa: CASSQARGIDTQYF; CDR3nt: TGTGCCAGCAGCCAAGCCAGGGGAATAGATACGCAGTATTTT; j_gene: TRBJ2-3; v_gene: TRBV4-2; abundance: .; d_gene: .
CDR3aa: CASSLTTRGNEQFF; CDR3nt: TGTGCCAGCAGTTTAACCACCCGCGGGAATGAGCAGTTCTTC; j_gene: TRBJ2-1; v_gene: TRBV27; abundance: .; d_gene: .
CDR3aa: CASSLSGIGADTQYF; CDR3nt: TGTGCCAGCAGCCTTTCAGGGATAGGGGCAGATACGCAGTATTTT; j_gene: TRBJ2-3; v_gene: TRBV7-2; abundance: .; d_gene: .